Below are 10 T cell receptor beta chains sequenced from a single sample in a study of blood T cell repertoires in COVID-19. Sequenced by immunoSEQ multiplex PCR; TCRdb stores in-frame clones only, minus some. The top ten hold approximately 3.7% of the sample, which has almost 250,000 clones, roughly 90% seen once. The sample was PBMCs or T cells enriched from blood (not recorded which). These receptors all stem from a woman younger than 45 who had recovered from COVID-19.

This clone is a singleton in its sample. The chain links TRBV19 to TRBJ1-2; D is uncertain. CDR1 is LNHDA and CDR2 is SQIVND in the germline V gene (reference sequence). The CDR3 loop spans 13 amino acids. V was trimmed by 8 bases and J by 5 bases, leaving 15 bases between them. The CDR3 sequence: CASASEGWYGYTF. In DNA form, the CDR3 reads TGTGCCAGTGCCTCAGAGGGATGGTATGGCTACACCTTC.

The gene calls are TRBV12-3 or TRBV12-4 and TRBJ2-1, with TRBD2 as a possible D gene (5 bases). Deletions cut 10 bases from V and 3 bases from J, with 7 bases between. CDR3 size: 11 residues. CDR3 in amino acids: CATRGYNEQFF. CDR3 DNA: TGTGCCACCCGGGGCTACAATGAGCAGTTCTTC.

Here the CDR3 DNA reads TGTGCCAGCAGCGGGACAGGGGAGGTCACTGAAGCTTTCTTT. The encoded protein is CASSGTGEVTEAFF. The gene calls are TRBV7-9 and TRBJ1-1; 10 positions match TRBD1. With V trimmed by 5 bases and J by 4 bases, 4 bases remained unmatched. The CDR3 is 14 amino acids. Germline V gene sequence: CDR1 SEHNR, CDR2 FQNEAQ (reference sequence).

The J gene is TRBJ1-1, the V gene TRBV19; no clear D gene. CDR1 and CDR2 from the germline V gene are LNHDA and SQIVND (reference sequence). Trimming took 2 bases from V and 5 from J, leaving 3 bases between them. This CDR3 has 11 amino acids. The CDR3 region has the DNA TGTGCCAGTAGTATACAGACTGAAGCTTTCTTT. It specifies CASSIQTEAFF.

The V and J genes are TRBV7-6 and TRBJ2-1; 13 nucleotides align to TRBD2. The trim removed 6 bases at V and 1 base at J, leaving 3 bases unmatched. Germline CDR1 reads SGHVS; CDR2 reads FNYEAQ. The CDR3 has 16 residues. CDR3 in DNA: TGTGCCAGCAGTCAACTAGCGGGAGGGTCCTACAATGAGCAGTTCTTC. This sequence encodes CASSQLAGGSYNEQFF.

The table lists this clone with a count of one. The chain is built from TRBV7-2 and TRBJ2-3; D call uncertain. This CDR3 region has 13 residues. Trimming took off 7 bases at V and 6 bases at J, with 14 bases between the two ends. Germline V gives CDR1 SGHTA, CDR2 FQGNSA. CDR3 sequence reads: CASTLSTEDTQYF. The CDR3 nucleotides read TGTGCCAGCACTCTATCCACGGAGGATACGCAGTATTTT.

The chain couples TRBV7-2 to TRBJ1-1; no firm D call. The CDR3 contains 13 residues. Per germline, CDR1 SGHTA and CDR2 FQGNSA. Trimming removed 2 bases from V and 6 bases from J, with 10 bases in between. The CDR3 protein is CASSLSWAPEAFF. CDR3 DNA sequence: TGTGCCAGCAGCTTATCGTGGGCTCCTGAAGCTTTCTTT. Looking up the rest from reference TRBV7-2 and TRBJ1-1 gives the full variable domain: GAGVSQSPSNKVTEKGKDVELRCDPISGHTALYWYRQSLGQGLEFLIYFQGNSAPDKSGLPSDRFSAERTGGSVSTLTIQRTQQEDSAVYLCASSLSWAPEAFFGQGTRLTVV.

The chain employs TRBV28 and TRBJ2-4, with 7 bases fitting TRBD2. This CDR3 region has 14 residues. CDR1 is MDHEN, CDR2 SYDVKM, per germline. The trim removed 7 bases at V and 6 bases at J, leaving 9 bases unmatched. As DNA, the CDR3 is TGTGCCAGCACCGAGAAGGGGAGGGGAAACATTCAGTACTTC. It specifies CASTEKGRGNIQYF. Combining the CDR3 with reference TRBV28 and TRBJ2-4 gives the whole variable domain DVKVTQSSRYLVKRTGEKVFLECVQDMDHENMFWYRQDPGLGLRLIYFSYDVKMKEKGDIPEGYSVSREKKERFSLILESASTNQTSMYLCASTEKGRGNIQYFGAGTRLSVL.

This chain links TRBV6-5 with TRBJ1-4; tentatively, D is TRBD1 (5 bases). Per the germline V gene, CDR1 is MNHEY and CDR2 is SVGAGI. V was shortened by 2 bases and J by 8 bases, with 15 bases between the two germline ends. The CDR3 contains 15 residues. CDR3 in DNA: TGTGCCAGCAGTTACCAAAGGACAAGTTGGGAAAAACTGTTTTTT. This codes for CASSYQRTSWEKLFF.

The genes are TRBV28 and TRBJ1-2; no definite D call. The CDR3 contains 12 residues. Trimming shortened V by 6 bases and J by 2 bases, and 7 bases separated the two germline ends. CDR1 and CDR2 (germline): MDHEN, SYDVKM. The DNA of the CDR3 is TGTGCCAGCAGCCGGTCCAACTATGGCTACACCTTC. Protein: CASSRSNYGYTF.